This T cell receptor beta chain was recovered during a study of T cell responses to AZD1222 COVID-19 vaccine. Notes on this clone: Its antigen is not known.

Notes on the study in general: Donor demographics were predominantly white British with a female majority; clonal diversity may be underestimated. There were vaccine-associated CD4 TCRs across spike, dominant at 160-218 and 743-854.

Libraries were prepared by immunoSEQ multiplex PCR; TCRdb keeps only in-frame clonotypes and omits some of them. Of 150,000 or so clones in the sample, approximately 90% were seen once. CDR3 length: 21 amino acids. With V trimmed by 1 base and J by 4 bases, 19 bases remained unmatched. Germline V lookup: CDR1 SGHDN, CDR2 FVKESK. The TCR was taken from an adult who received the AZD1222 COVID-19 vaccine. The V gene is TRBV14, the J gene TRBJ1-5, with 10 bases that match TRBD1. The sequencing used peripheral blood, collected 28 days after the second AZD1222 dose. CDR3 sequence (DNA): TGTGCCAGCAGCCAAGTACCTCCGGGACAGGGGAAGAGTCTGGGGAATCAGCCCCAGCATTTT. Translated, it gives CASSQVPPGQGKSLGNQPQHF.